A selection of T cell receptor beta chains follows, all from one sample in a study of PD-L1 blockade in urothelial cancer. Using immunoSEQ multiplex PCR, the repertoire was profiled, and TCRdb retains in-frame clones only, with some absent. The repertoire consists of about 84,000 clones, with 82% occurring once and the leading ten covering over 7.5%. The sample was PBMCs, taken around atezolizumab (anti-PD-L1) treatment. The source is a man aged 65 to 79 with urothelial cancer. Both conserved end residues are part of each CDR3. D genes are given only for firm matches. Rows may omit the clone size; those that give it use once, few, many or a size class.

cdr3_length j_call clone_size d_call v_call cdr3_nt cdr3_aa
15 TRBJ2-2 . . TRBV18 TGTGCCAGCTCACCTAGCGCCGCTTTTACCGGGGAGCTGTTTTTT CASSPSAAFTGELFF
14 TRBJ1-1 many TRBD1 TRBV6-1 TGTGCCAGCAGTGAAGCCAGGGACAGCGCTGAAGCTTTCTTT CASSEARDSAEAFF
15 TRBJ2-1 . TRBD2 TRBV4-3 TGCGCCAGCAGCACAAGGGCTGAAGGCGGGGGTGAGCAGTTCTTC CASSTRAEGGGEQFF
15 TRBJ2-7 few . TRBV28 TGTGCCAGCAGTTTAGCAGGAGGAGGACGATACGAGCAGTACTTC CASSLAGGGRYEQYF
14 TRBJ2-1 . TRBD2 TRBV10-3 TGTGCCACGACACTAGCGGGGGACTACAATGAGCAGTTCTTC CATTLAGDYNEQFF
17 TRBJ2-7 . . TRBV21-1 TGTGCCAGCAGCAAAGTTGAGAGCGGGAGCCAATCTTACGAGCAGTACTTC CASSKVESGSQSYEQYF
12 TRBJ1-1 . . TRBV6-5 TGTGCCAGCAGCCAAACAGAATCTGAAGCTTTCTTT CASSQTESEAFF
15 TRBJ1-1 . TRBD1 TRBV11-1 TGTGCCAGCAGCTTAGCCTCAGGGGGGAAGACTGAAGCTTTCTTT CASSLASGGKTEAFF
15 TRBJ1-5 . TRBD1 TRBV27 TGTGCCAGCAGTTTAGGGACAGGGGGGAATCAGCCCCAGCATTTT CASSLGTGGNQPQHF
15 TRBJ1-2 . . TRBV5-1 TGCGCCAGCAGCTTGGGAGACGGGAGTAACTATGGCTACACCTTC CASSLGDGSNYGYTF
15 TRBJ1-3 . TRBD1 TRBV18 TGTGCCAGCTCACGGACAGGGGGTGCTGGAAACACCATATATTTT CASSRTGGAGNTIYF
14 TRBJ2-3 . TRBD2 TRBV19 TGTGCCAGTAGTATGGATAGCGGGGGGGATACGCAGTATTTT CASSMDSGGDTQYF
13 TRBJ1-4 . TRBD1 TRBV29-1 TGCAGCGTCGGAGGGGACAGGGGTGAAAAACTGTTTTTT CSVGGDRGEKLFF
16 TRBJ2-1 . TRBD2 TRBV9 TGTGCCAGCAGCGTCCTGGGCGGGGGGGGGAACAATGAGCAGTTCTTC CASSVLGGGGNNEQFF
14 TRBJ1-4 few . TRBV4-1 TGCGCCAGCAGCCAAGTACAGGGAAGTACTGAACTGTTTTTT CASSQVQGSTELFF
12 TRBJ2-7 once TRBD1 TRBV19 TGTGCCACCCGGACAGGGCTCAACGAGCAGTACTTC CATRTGLNEQYF
15 TRBJ2-7 . . TRBV5-1 TGCGCCAGCAGCTTGAAACTTGAGGGTCGCCACGAGCAGTACTTC CASSLKLEGRHEQYF
16 TRBJ1-2 . TRBD1 TRBV4-2 TGTGCCAGCAGCCAATCCCCGGGACAGGGGGACTATGGCTACACCTTC CASSQSPGQGDYGYTF
15 TRBJ2-1 . TRBD2 TRBV9 TGTGCCAGCAGCCCCTGGCCTAGCGGGTACAATGAGCAGTTCTTC CASSPWPSGYNEQFF
14 TRBJ1-3 . . TRBV30 TGTGCCTGGAGTGTTCACAGCCGAGGAAACACCATATATTTT CAWSVHSRGNTIYF
14 TRBJ1-4 . . TRBV19 TGTGCCAGTCGTGGGCGGAGGGAAAATGAAAAACTGTTTTTT CASRGRRENEKLFF
17 TRBJ1-5 . TRBD1 TRBV30 TGTGCCTGGAGTGTAAGGGGGGACAGGGTAATTCATCAGCCCCAGCATTTT CAWSVRGDRVIHQPQHF
16 TRBJ2-3 once . TRBV7-3 TGTGCCAGCAGCGCAGAGCCGGTGGGCGGCACAGATACGCAGTATTTT CASSAEPVGGTDTQYF
14 TRBJ1-1 . TRBD1 TRBV19 TGTGCCAGTAGTATAGAACAGGGGGGGTCTGAAGCTTTCTTT CASSIEQGGSEAFF
16 TRBJ2-7 few TRBD2 TRBV5-1 TGCGCCAGCAGTTCAAACGTAGGACTAGCGGAGGACGAGCAGTACTTC CASSSNVGLAEDEQYF
16 TRBJ1-3 once TRBD1 TRBV10-3 TGTGCCATCAGAGGACCAACAGGGGCGAATGGAAACACCATATATTTT CAIRGPTGANGNTIYF
15 TRBJ1-4 . . TRBV25-1 TGTGCCAGCAGTGAAGTTACAGACTATAATGAAAAACTGTTTTTT CASSEVTDYNEKLFF